The rows below give T cell receptor beta chains drawn from one sample of a study of cytomegalovirus exposure and HLA in healthy donors. Sequencing used immunoSEQ multiplex PCR; TCRdb keeps in-frame clones, though not all of them. The sample contains approximately 100,000 clones, roughly 74% of which appear only once. Sequencing used PBMCs. Every receptor here comes from a woman between 40 and 50 years old in good health and CMV-seronegative. Both conserved end residues are part of each CDR3. D genes are given only for firm matches. Rows may omit the clone size; those that give it use once, few, many or a size class.

CDR3 protein	CDR3 DNA	clone size	D gene	J gene	V gene
CASSLTTGEAGNTIYF	TGTGCCAGCAGCCTGACAACAGGGGAGGCCGGAAACACCATATATTTT	few	TRBD1	TRBJ1-3	TRBV9
CASSSLAGRSYNEQFF	TGTGCCAGCAGCTCCCTAGCGGGGAGGTCCTACAATGAGCAGTTCTTC	.	TRBD2	TRBJ2-1	TRBV7-3
CASSLEAYNEQFF	TGTGCCAGCAGCTTAGAAGCATACAATGAGCAGTTCTTC	.	.	TRBJ2-1	TRBV7-3
CASRDRYNSPLHF	TGTGCCAGCCGGGACAGATATAATTCACCCCTCCACTTT	.	TRBD1	TRBJ1-6	TRBV2
CASSRAGPGSEQYF	TGTGCCAGCAGTCGCGCGGGGCCTGGGTCCGAGCAGTACTTC	.	.	TRBJ2-7	TRBV7-9
CASSPGGALIYEQYF	TGTGCCAGCTCACCAGGAGGGGCCCTAATTTACGAGCAGTACTTC	.	.	TRBJ2-7	TRBV18
CASSPYGTGGYGDTGELFF	TGTGCCAGTAGTCCCTATGGGACAGGGGGTTATGGGGACACCGGGGAGCTGTTTTTT	.	TRBD1	TRBJ2-2	TRBV19
CASSLWTSGSSYEQYF	TGCGCCAGCAGCTTGTGGACTAGCGGGAGTTCCTACGAGCAGTACTTC	.	TRBD2	TRBJ2-7	TRBV5-1
CSVLNRDRGSGNTIYF	TGCAGCGTTCTAAACCGGGACAGGGGCTCTGGAAACACCATATATTTT	few	TRBD1	TRBJ1-3	TRBV29-1
CASSQDSEKLFF	TGCGCCAGCAGCCAAGATAGTGAAAAACTGTTTTTT	once	.	TRBJ1-4	TRBV4-3
CASSQALGGQETQYF	TGTGCCAGCAGCCAAGCGTTGGGGGGCCAAGAGACCCAGTACTTC	few	.	TRBJ2-5	TRBV4-2
CASSLRPVYRDTDTQYF	TGTGCCAGCAGCTTAAGGCCCGTGTATCGGGACACAGATACGCAGTATTTT	.	.	TRBJ2-3	TRBV7-8
CASGTGTGSYNEQFF	TGTGCCAGCGGTACCGGGACAGGGTCCTACAATGAGCAGTTCTTC	.	TRBD1	TRBJ2-1	TRBV2
CASFSGSSTDTQYF	TGCGCCAGCTTTAGCGGGAGCAGCACAGATACGCAGTATTTT	.	TRBD2	TRBJ2-3	TRBV4-1
CAWSVGLAASSYNSPLHF	TGTGCCTGGAGTGTGGGACTCGCGGCGAGCTCCTATAATTCCCCCCTCCACTTT	.	.	TRBJ1-6	TRBV30
CASSLTGAGYGYTF	TGTGCCAGCAGTCTGACAGGGGCCGGCTATGGCTACACCTTC	.	TRBD1	TRBJ1-2	TRBV6-5
CASSIFPTGYEQYF	TGTGCCAGCAGCATCTTTCCCACGGGCTACGAGCAGTACTTC	.	.	TRBJ2-7	TRBV21-1